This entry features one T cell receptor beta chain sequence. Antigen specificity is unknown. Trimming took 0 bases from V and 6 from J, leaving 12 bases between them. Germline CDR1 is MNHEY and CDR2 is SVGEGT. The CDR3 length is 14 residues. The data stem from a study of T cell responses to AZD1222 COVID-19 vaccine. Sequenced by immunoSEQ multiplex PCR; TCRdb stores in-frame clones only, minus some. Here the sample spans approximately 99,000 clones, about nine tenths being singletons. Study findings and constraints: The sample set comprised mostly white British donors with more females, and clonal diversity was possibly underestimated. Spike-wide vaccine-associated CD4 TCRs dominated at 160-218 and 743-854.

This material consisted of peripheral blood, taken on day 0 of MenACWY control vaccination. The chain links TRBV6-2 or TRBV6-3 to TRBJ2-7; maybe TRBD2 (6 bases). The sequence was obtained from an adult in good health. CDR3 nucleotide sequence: TGTGCCAGCAGTTACTCGTGGAGGGCTGGCGAGCAGTACTTC. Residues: CASSYSWRAGEQYF.